Listed below are T cell receptor beta chains from one sample, sequenced in a study of a mutant IDH1 vaccine in newly diagnosed glioma. No antigen has been assigned to these receptors. The table came from immunoSEQ multiplex PCR; TCRdb's copy has only in-frame clones and leaves some out. There are 20,000 to 25,000 clones in the sample; around nine tenths occur only once, and around 6% lies in the top ten. The sample consisted of PBMCs, taken from a glioma patient whose treatment included an IDH1 peptide vaccine. The receptors come from a woman aged 40 to 55 with glioma. CDR3s include the opening cysteine and the closing phenylalanine or tryptophan. The D gene is left open where the match is weak.

j_call	d_call	v_call	cdr3_aa
TRBJ2-7	.	TRBV7-9	CASGPTTYEQYF
TRBJ2-2	TRBD1	TRBV10-1	CASSESRSAQGAHGELFF
TRBJ1-3	.	TRBV6-1	CASSVTPRPGASGNTIYF
TRBJ1-1	.	TRBV2	CASTLSENTEAFF
TRBJ1-5	.	TRBV19	CASQWGRDQPQHF
TRBJ2-7	TRBD1	TRBV6-5	CASRTTRGRGHEQYF
TRBJ1-1	.	TRBV30	CAWSGQEAFF
TRBJ2-1	.	TRBV4-1	CASSPRAWGGEQFF
TRBJ2-5	.	TRBV19	CASSMAGVETQYF
TRBJ1-5	.	TRBV6-1	CASSSGTPKIAPQHF
TRBJ2-7	.	TRBV29-1	CSVGPGTYEQYF
TRBJ1-1	.	TRBV5-4	CASSLGVKSTEAFF
TRBJ2-2	TRBD2	TRBV5-4	CASSPRLVAGFTGELFF
TRBJ2-3	.	TRBV7-2	CASSFANTDTQYF
TRBJ2-1	.	TRBV2	CASSEEGYEQFF
TRBJ2-2	.	TRBV2	CASRPPGGEGTTGELFF
TRBJ1-2	.	TRBV6-5	CASSHRGPRYGYTF
TRBJ1-1	TRBD1	TRBV6-5	CASSPTGGGTEAFF
TRBJ2-7	.	TRBV6-1	CASSEVTSFYEQYF
TRBJ1-1	TRBD1	TRBV5-6	CASSWRGQGVTEAFF
TRBJ2-5	TRBD2	TRBV10-2	CASSSGTSGADGAQYF
TRBJ2-7	.	TRBV7-2	CASSLFDGYEQYF